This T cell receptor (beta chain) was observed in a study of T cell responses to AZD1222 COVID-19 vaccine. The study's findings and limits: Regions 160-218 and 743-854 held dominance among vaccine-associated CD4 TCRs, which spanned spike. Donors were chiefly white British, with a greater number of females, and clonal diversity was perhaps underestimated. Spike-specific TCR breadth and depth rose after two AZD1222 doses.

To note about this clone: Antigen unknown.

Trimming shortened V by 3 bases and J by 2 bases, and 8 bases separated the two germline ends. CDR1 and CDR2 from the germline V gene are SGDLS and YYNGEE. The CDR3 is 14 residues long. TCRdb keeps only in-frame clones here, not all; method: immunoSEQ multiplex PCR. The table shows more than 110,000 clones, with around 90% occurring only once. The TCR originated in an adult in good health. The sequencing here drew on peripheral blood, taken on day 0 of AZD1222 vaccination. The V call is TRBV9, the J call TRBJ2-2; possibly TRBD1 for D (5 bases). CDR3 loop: CASSATGNTGELFF. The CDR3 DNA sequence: TGTGCCAGCAGCGCCACAGGTAACACCGGGGAGCTGTTTTTT.